These 8 T cell receptor beta chains originate from one sample sequenced in a study of cytomegalovirus exposure and HLA in healthy donors (dated by TCRdb to the late 2010s). The library was built by means of the immunoSEQ multiplex PCR assay. A mixture of 60 forward primers for TCR Vbeta segments and 13 reverse primers for TCR Jbeta segments was used in the multiplex PCR. The clones in this table, taken by TCRdb from immuneACCESS, are in-frame only. Not every clone is retained; where verified, under half of the shortfall comes from an unresolved V gene, and the cause of the rest is unknown. In this sample the table shows about 160,000 clones, 75% to 85% of which occur a single time. Clones ranked in the top ten supply roughly 13% of the sample. Material: PBMCs. All receptors derive from a woman in her 50s in good health and CMV-seronegative.

The chain links TRBV10-1 to TRBJ2-1; D is ambiguous. The V end lost 2 bases, the J end lost 3 bases, and 14 bases lay between the germline ends. The CDR3 extends over 16 amino acids. Germline V lookup: CDR1 WNHNN, CDR2 SYGVQD (reference sequence). CDR3 nucleotides: TGCGCCAGCAGTGAGCCTGCTTCTCGGGTCTACAATGAGCAGTTCTTC. It codes for CASSEPASRVYNEQFF.

The J gene is TRBJ1-1, the V gene TRBV25-1; no clear D. V was cut by 0 bases and J by 1 base, with 3 bases left in between. The germline V gene encodes CDR1 MGHDK and CDR2 SYGVNS. CDR3 size: 13 residues. CDR3 DNA sequence: TGTGCCAGCAGTGAATATAGGAACACTGAAGCTTTCTTT. This translates into CASSEYRNTEAFF.

The V and J genes are TRBV28 and TRBJ2-7, with TRBD1 as a possible D gene (5 bases). This CDR3 has 18 amino acids. Germline assignment: CDR1 MDHEN and CDR2 SYDVKM. Trimming cost V 6 bases and J 4 bases, with 28 bases left between them. DNA for the CDR3: TGTGCCAGCAGCTCCGGCGCTCTCGCCCAGTGGCAGGGATACGAGCAGTACTTC. Protein sequence: CASSSGALAQWQGYEQYF.

The genes are TRBV7-6 and TRBJ2-1; D is perhaps TRBD2 (7 bases). Trimming removed 5 bases from V and 4 bases from J, with 18 bases in between. Germline CDR1 reads SGHVS; CDR2 reads FNYEAQ. The length of the CDR3 is 16 residues. This CDR3 is CASSLLTGGLYNEQFF. The DNA for the CDR3 is TGTGCCAGCAGCCTCTTGACGGGGGGCCTGTACAATGAGCAGTTCTTC.

V gene TRBV4-1 combines with J gene TRBJ1-1; D gene uncertain. This CDR3 comprises 15 residues. V shed 3 bases and J shed 5 bases, with 16 bases lying between them. The germline V gene has CDR1 MGHRA and CDR2 YSYEKL. CDR3 amino acids: CASSHPPIGGTEAFF. CDR3 bases: TGCGCCAGCAGCCATCCCCCGATCGGCGGGACTGAAGCTTTCTTT.

Turning to this clone: The identical CDR3 is also encoded by other nucleotide sequences in the sample. The CDR3 DNA reads as TGCAGCGTTGAAGATATTGGGACAGGGTATCTGTACACCTTC. Protein sequence: CSVEDIGTGYLYTF. V is TRBV29-1 and J is TRBJ1-2; 9 bases agree with TRBD1. The CDR3 is made up of 14 amino acids. V lost 0 bases, J lost 11 bases, and 10 bases stayed unmatched. Germline CDR1 and CDR2: SQVTM and ANQGSEA. The full variable domain, completed using reference TRBV29-1 and TRBJ1-2, is SAVISQKPSRDICQRGTSLTIQCQVDSQVTMMFWYRQQPGQSLTLIATANQGSEATYESGFVIDKFPISRPNLTFSTLTVSNMSPEDSSIYLCSVEDIGTGYLYTFGSGTRLTVV.

V is TRBV5-6 and J is TRBJ1-5; 7 nucleotides line up with TRBD1. J lost 3 bases, V lost 4 bases, and 7 bases had no gene match. CDR3 length: 15 amino acids. From germline, CDR1 is SGHDT and CDR2 YYEEEE. The CDR3, as DNA: TGTGCCAGCAGCAGTAAGACAGGGATCAATCAGCCCCAGCATTTT. Protein: CASSSKTGINQPQHF.

This clone was seen a few times. The CDR3 DNA reads TGTGCCAGCAGTCGCCCTGGACAACGAGCTTTCTTT. Encoded protein: CASSRPGQRAFF. The chain is built from TRBV6-5 and TRBJ1-1; the D gene is possibly TRBD1 (5 bases). The V end was cut by 5 bases, the J end by 10 bases, with 14 bases between. This CDR3 has 12 residues. Germline assignment: CDR1 MNHEY and CDR2 SVGAGI.